This TCR beta chain was profiled in a study of tumor and adjacent non-tumor tissue in lung cancer. TCRbeta libraries were built with three rounds of nested PCR, modified from ARM-PCR. TCRdb called the multiplex PCR reads again in MiXCR, with one record for every CDR3 protein. The sample lists 60,000 to 65,000 distinct CDR3 sequences, over 60% seen once, with more than 30% in the top ten. Notes on this clonotype: The antigen is unknown. An end of the junction differs from the germline gene, which may be a read error.

The study, taken as a whole, reports: Patients with more diverse tumor TCRs had worse survival.

No cell sorting was done before RNA was extracted from the tissue. This non-tumor lung sample came from over 3 cm beyond the tumor edge. In germline, CDR1 is SGHRS, CDR2 YFSETQ. The CDR3 is 14 residues long. The chain recombines TRBV5-1 with TRBJ2-4, with 10 bases identical to TRBD1. This receptor was taken from a man between 65 and 80 years old with non-small cell lung cancer. Source material: distant non-tumor lung tissue. The CDR3: CASGLGDRGDIRYF. In DNA form, the CDR3 reads TGCGCCAGCGGCTTGGGGGACAGGGGCGACATTCGGTACTTC.